This T cell receptor (beta chain) was recovered during a study of control samples from healthy donors and cancer patients. CDR1 is MNHNS, CDR2 SASEGT, per germline. V shed 1 base and J shed 0 bases, with 24 bases lying between them. There are 20 residues in the CDR3. Using immunoSEQ multiplex PCR, the repertoire was profiled, and TCRdb retains in-frame clones only, with some absent. This table has roughly 150,000 clones, about 90% appearing once. This rearrangement joins TRBV6-1 to TRBJ1-1; D uncertain. Sequencing was performed on blood. The clonotype comes from a woman aged 25 to 39 in good health. CDR3 protein: CASSEGWSHLERILNTEAFF. The CDR3 DNA is TGTGCCAGCAGTGAAGGGTGGAGTCACCTCGAACGTATTTTGAACACTGAAGCTTTCTTT.